One and the same sample provided the 15 T cell receptor beta chains below, sequenced in a study of shared clonotypes between healthy human individuals (TCRdb year 2020). Preparation of the library involved the immunoSEQ multiplex PCR assay. Sourced from immuneACCESS, this table was stored by TCRdb with only in-frame sequences that have V and J called. A share of the clones is absent; for the studies checked, an unresolved V gene accounts for under half, and the remainder has no known explanation. The sample table records around 500,000 clones; 70% to 85% of these occur just once. The ten largest clones take up 12% of the sample. The sequencing input was PBMCs. These receptors originate from a woman aged 40 to 50 in good health. Some clones in this sample may be carry-over from other donors' samples.

This clone was recorded a few times. The V call is TRBV11-2, the J call TRBJ1-2; the D is unclear. The CDR3 has 13 residues. Germline V gives CDR1 SGHAT, CDR2 FQNNGV. Trimming shortened V by 8 bases and J by 3 bases, and 13 bases separated the two germline ends. CDR3 DNA sequence: TGTGCCAGCGGCTCGGGCAGCCACTATGGCTACACCTTC. This codes for CASGSGSHYGYTF.

This clone was recorded once. The rearrangement joins TRBV28 to TRBJ1-4; tentative D call: TRBD1 (6 bases). V shed 3 bases and J shed 7 bases, with 15 bases lying between them. The CDR3 loop spans 15 amino acids. CDR1 is MDHEN, CDR2 SYDVKM, per germline. DNA for the CDR3: TGTGCCAGCAGTTTGTCAATGGGGGCGGGTGAAAAACTGTTTTTT. Protein product: CASSLSMGAGEKLFF.

The V and J genes are TRBV2 and TRBJ2-3; TRBD1 agrees at 8 bases. V was pared by 8 bases and J by 5 bases, with 9 bases of the junction left unmatched. The CDR3 contains 14 residues. Per germline, CDR1 SNHLY and CDR2 FYNNEI. The CDR3: CASLQGVWEDTQYF. Written as DNA, the CDR3 is TGTGCCAGCTTACAGGGGGTTTGGGAAGATACGCAGTATTTT.

V gene TRBV30 combines with J gene TRBJ2-1, with D perhaps matching TRBD2 (5 bases). Germline V gives CDR1 GTSNPN, CDR2 SVGIG (reference sequence). CDR3 length: 15 residues. The germline V and J ends were trimmed by 0 bases and 5 bases, with 14 bases remaining between them. CDR3 DNA sequence: TGTGCCTGGAGTGTAGGGCTAGCAGACAACAATGAGCAGTTCTTC. This encodes CAWSVGLADNNEQFF.

With regard to this clone: Because the CDR3's place on the DNA is in doubt, the DNA is left out and the CDR3 is given as listed by TCRdb. J is TRBJ1-1 and V is TRBV5-1; the table calls TRBD1, which could not be checked here. Counting both end residues, the CDR3 totals 16 amino acids. Germline values: CDR1 SGHRS, CDR2 YFSETQ. The CDR3 sequence: CASSLAVGQGNTEALF.

This sequence joins TRBV29-1 and TRBJ1-4; possibly TRBD1 for D (5 bases). Trimming stripped 6 bases from V and 4 bases from J, with 15 bases between. The germline gives CDR1 SQVTM, CDR2 ANQGSEA. This CDR3 has 14 amino acids. The DNA for the CDR3 is TGCAGCGTCAGAAAGACAGAATTTAATGAAAAACTGTTTTTT. Translated: CSVRKTEFNEKLFF.

The CDR3 DNA reads as TGCGCCAGCAGCTTCCGGGGGGCCAACGTCCTGACTTTC. It codes for CASSFRGANVLTF. V usage is TRBV5-1 and J usage is TRBJ2-6, with D unresolved. CDR1 and CDR2 (germline): SGHRS, YFSETQ. CDR3 length equals 13 residues. Between the trimmed V and J ends, which lost 2 bases and 4 bases, there was a span of 4 bases.

The chain employs TRBV10-3 and TRBJ2-5; 11 nucleotides line up with TRBD2. This CDR3 has 16 amino acids. The V gene's germline CDR1 is ENHRY and CDR2 SYGVKD. V was pared by 2 bases and J by 7 bases, with 9 bases of the junction left unmatched. DNA of the CDR3: TGTGCCATCAGTGAGGATAGCGGGAGGGCCTCGGGGACCCAGTACTTC. Protein product: CAISEDSGRASGTQYF.

As for this clone: The identical CDR3 is also encoded by other nucleotide sequences in the sample. The chain recombines TRBV10-3 with TRBJ1-4; D not certain. V was pared by 4 bases and J by 3 bases, with 9 bases between. Germline V lookup: CDR1 ENHRY, CDR2 SYGVKD. This CDR3 has 14 amino acids. This CDR3 is CAISAQIPNEKLFF. The CDR3 nucleotides read TGTGCCATCAGTGCACAGATCCCTAATGAAAAACTGTTTTTT.

The CDR3 loop reads CASSLRTERGTGELFF. The CDR3 DNA reads TGTGCCAGCAGCTTACGCACTGAGCGGGGCACCGGGGAGCTGTTTTTT. The chain uses TRBV11-2 and TRBJ2-2; 7 positions agree with TRBD2. The CDR3 contains 16 residues. V lost 2 bases, J lost 4 bases, and 7 bases stayed unmatched. CDR1 is SGHAT, CDR2 FQNNGV, per germline. Complete variable domain (other parts from reference TRBV11-2 and TRBJ2-2): EAGVAQSPRYKIIEKRQSVAFWCNPISGHATLYWYQQILGQGPKLLIQFQNNGVVDDSQLPKDRFSAERLKGVDSTLKIQPAKLEDSAVYLCASSLRTERGTGELFFGEGSRLTVL.

This clone occurred once. As DNA, the CDR3 is TGTGCCATCAGTGAACGGGGACAGGGTTCCTACAATGAGCAGTTCTTC. Residues: CAISERGQGSYNEQFF. The chain has TRBV10-3 and TRBJ2-1; TRBD1 matches at 9 bases. There are 16 residues in the CDR3. From germline, CDR1 is ENHRY and CDR2 SYGVKD. J gave up 1 base and V 3 bases, and 4 bases lay outside the gene matches.

This clone has more than one count but fewer than ten. The rearrangement joins TRBV19 to TRBJ2-7; TRBD2 matches at 8 bases. Germline V lookup: CDR1 LNHDA, CDR2 SQIVND (reference sequence). Trimming removed 6 bases from V and 4 bases from J; junction bases left unmatched: 14. The CDR3 has 16 amino acids. CDR3 nucleotide sequence: TGTGCCAGTAGCCCGCGGGGGGCGGGAGGACTTTACGAGCAGTACTTC. This gives the protein CASSPRGAGGLYEQYF.

The chain employs TRBV27 and TRBJ2-7, with TRBD1 matching over 8 bases. CDR3 length: 13 amino acids. Looked up from germline, CDR1 is MNHEY and CDR2 is SMNVEV (reference sequence). V lost 8 bases to trimming and J lost 2 bases; unmatched junction nucleotides: 5. The CDR3 nucleotides are TGTGCCAGCCACCGGGACAGGCCCTACGAGCAGTACTTC. Translated, it gives CASHRDRPYEQYF.

V usage is TRBV7-9 and J usage is TRBJ2-3; 7 positions agree with TRBD2. After removal of 10 bases from V and 1 base from J, the junction contained 14 bases not matched to a gene. In germline, CDR1 is SEHNR, CDR2 FQNEAQ (reference sequence). CDR3 length: 16 amino acids. The CDR3 region has the DNA TGTGCCACCAGAGGGGAGCGGGACTTCCGCACAGATACGCAGTATTTT. Residues: CATRGERDFRTDTQYF. Full variable domain (missing parts from reference TRBV7-9 and TRBJ2-3): DTGVSQNPRHKITKRGQNVTFRCDPISEHNRLYWYRQTLGQGPEFLTYFQNEAQLEKSRLLSDRFSAERPKGSFSTLEIQRTEQGDSAMYLCATRGERDFRTDTQYFGPGTRLTVL.

The chain employs TRBV28 and TRBJ2-1; 8 nucleotides match TRBD1. The germline V gene encodes CDR1 MDHEN and CDR2 SYDVKM. V was clipped by 5 bases and J by 2 bases; unmatched bases: 5. There are 15 residues in the CDR3. The CDR3: CASSATGEPYNEQFF. The CDR3 region has the DNA TGTGCCAGCAGTGCGACAGGGGAGCCCTACAATGAGCAGTTCTTC. The whole variable domain, remainder taken from reference TRBV28 and TRBJ2-1, is DVKVTQSSRYLVKRTGEKVFLECVQDMDHENMFWYRQDPGLGLRLIYFSYDVKMKEKGDIPEGYSVSREKKERFSLILESASTNQTSMYLCASSATGEPYNEQFFGPGTRLTVL.